This T cell receptor beta chain emerged from a study of OX40 agonist ivuxolimab in advanced cancers. CDR1 and CDR2 from the germline V gene are SEHNR and FQNEAQ (reference sequence). The CDR3 extends over 16 amino acids. V shed 4 bases and J shed 0 bases, with 13 bases lying between them. Systemic immunosuppression or autoimmune disease history was grounds to exclude patients. The method was immunoSEQ multiplex PCR; TCRdb's version includes in-frame clones alone and lacks a portion of them. The sample holds fewer than 100,000 clones, 85% to 90% seen once. Turning to this clone: Its antigen is not identified.

Whole-study findings and limits: Normalized T-cell clonal expansion was also low in a subset of nonresponders.

This specimen was CD4+ or CD8+ T cells sorted from blood, taken in a trial of the OX40 agonist ivuxolimab. The chain links TRBV7-9 to TRBJ2-1; no clear D. The receptor was isolated from an adult with an advanced solid tumor such as melanoma, head and neck, liver or kidney cancer. Here the CDR3 reads CASSSLADTSYNEQFF. CDR3 nucleotides: TGTGCCAGCAGCTCTCTGGCGGATACCTCCTACAATGAGCAGTTCTTC.